The T cell receptor (beta chain) under discussion was sequenced for a study of radiotherapy plus CTLA-4 blockade in lung cancer. Study at large: Objective responses arose in roughly 20% of patients, and approximately 28% experienced disease control.

Generated by immunoSEQ multiplex PCR, the TCRdb table keeps only in-frame clones and is missing some. The profile shows tens of thousands of clones, more than 75% of them singletons. Treatment of patients with chemo-refractory metastatic non-small-cell lung cancer consisted of focal radiation plus CTLA-4 blockade with ipilimumab. Points on this clone: Antigen unknown.

Study-wide results and caveats: Blood TCR clones of tumor origin expanded after radiotherapy plus ipilimumab. Together with interferon-beta, which increased in serum after radiation, early dynamic changes in blood T cell clones were reportedly the best predictors of response.

This CDR3 is built from 13 residues. Trimming left V 4 bases short and J 0 bases short, with 3 bases between. The germline V gene encodes CDR1 PRHDT and CDR2 FYEKMQ (reference sequence). The chain combines TRBV13 with TRBJ2-2; D not certain. Sequences were derived from peripheral blood, sampled from a patient treated with radiotherapy plus ipilimumab. The TCR originated in a human donor with non-small cell lung cancer who had a partial response to radiotherapy plus ipilimumab. The CDR3 DNA reads as TGTGCCAGCAGCTCCGCGAACACCGGGGAGCTGTTTTTT. This gives the protein CASSSANTGELFF.